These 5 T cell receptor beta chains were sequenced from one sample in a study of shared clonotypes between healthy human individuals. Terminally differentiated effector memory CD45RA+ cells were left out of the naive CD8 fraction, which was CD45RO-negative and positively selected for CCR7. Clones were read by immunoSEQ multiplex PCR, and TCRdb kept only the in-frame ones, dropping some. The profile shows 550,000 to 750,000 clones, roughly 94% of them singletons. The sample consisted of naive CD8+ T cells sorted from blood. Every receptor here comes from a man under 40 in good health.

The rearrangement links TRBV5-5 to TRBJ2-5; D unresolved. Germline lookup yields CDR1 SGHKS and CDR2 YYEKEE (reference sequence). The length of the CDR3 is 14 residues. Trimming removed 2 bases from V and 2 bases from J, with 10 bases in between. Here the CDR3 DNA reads TGTGCCAGCAGCTTAGAGTACGGACAAGAGACCCAGTACTTC. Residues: CASSLEYGQETQYF. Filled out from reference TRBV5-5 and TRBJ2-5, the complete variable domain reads DAGVTQSPTHLIKTRGQQVTLRCSPISGHKSVSWYQQVLGQGPQFIFQYYEKEERGRGNFPDRFSARQFPNYSSELNVNALLLGDSALYLCASSLEYGQETQYFGPGTRLLVL.

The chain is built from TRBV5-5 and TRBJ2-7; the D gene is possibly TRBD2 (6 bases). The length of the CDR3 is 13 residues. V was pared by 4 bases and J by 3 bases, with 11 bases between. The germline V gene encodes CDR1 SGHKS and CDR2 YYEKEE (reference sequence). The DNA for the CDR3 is TGTGCCAGCAGCCGCGGGGCGGACTACGAGCAGTACTTC. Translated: CASSRGADYEQYF.

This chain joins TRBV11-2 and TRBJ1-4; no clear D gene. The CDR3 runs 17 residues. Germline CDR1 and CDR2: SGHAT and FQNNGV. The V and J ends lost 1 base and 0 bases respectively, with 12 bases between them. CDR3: CASSLGPIVTTNEKLFF. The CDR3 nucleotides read TGTGCCAGCAGCTTAGGCCCAATCGTGACAACTAATGAAAAACTGTTTTTT.

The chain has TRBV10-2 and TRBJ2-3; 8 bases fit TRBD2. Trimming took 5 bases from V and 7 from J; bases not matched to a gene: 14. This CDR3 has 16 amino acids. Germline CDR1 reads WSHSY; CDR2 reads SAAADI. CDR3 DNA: TGCGCCAGCAGTACTTTTGGGCGGGAGGCGAGCTATACGCAGTATTTT. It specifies CASSTFGREASYTQYF.

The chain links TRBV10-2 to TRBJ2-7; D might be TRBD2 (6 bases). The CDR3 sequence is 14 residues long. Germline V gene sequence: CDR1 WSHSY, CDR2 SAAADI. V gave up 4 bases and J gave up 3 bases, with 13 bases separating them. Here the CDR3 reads CASSAGLAIYEQYF. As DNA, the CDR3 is TGCGCCAGCAGTGCAGGGCTAGCGATCTACGAGCAGTACTTC.